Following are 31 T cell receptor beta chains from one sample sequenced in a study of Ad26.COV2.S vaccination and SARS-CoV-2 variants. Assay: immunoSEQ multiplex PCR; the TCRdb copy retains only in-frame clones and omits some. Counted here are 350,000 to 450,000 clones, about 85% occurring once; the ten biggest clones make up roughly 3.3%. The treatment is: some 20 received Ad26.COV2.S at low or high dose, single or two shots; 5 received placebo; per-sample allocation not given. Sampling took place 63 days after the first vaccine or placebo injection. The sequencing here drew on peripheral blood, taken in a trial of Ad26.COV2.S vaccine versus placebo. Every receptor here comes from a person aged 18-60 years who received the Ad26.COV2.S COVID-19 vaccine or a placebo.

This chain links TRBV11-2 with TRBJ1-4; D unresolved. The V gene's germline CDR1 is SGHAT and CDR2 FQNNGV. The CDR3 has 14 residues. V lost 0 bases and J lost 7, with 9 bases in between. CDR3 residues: CASSLEVAREKLFF. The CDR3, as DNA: TGTGCCAGCAGCTTAGAGGTGGCGCGTGAAAAACTGTTTTTT.

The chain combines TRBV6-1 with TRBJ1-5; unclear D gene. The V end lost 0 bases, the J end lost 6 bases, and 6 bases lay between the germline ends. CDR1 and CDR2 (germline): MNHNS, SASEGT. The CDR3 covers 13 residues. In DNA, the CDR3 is TGTGCCAGCAGTGAAGCGAGATCTCAGCCCCAGCATTTT. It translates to CASSEARSQPQHF.

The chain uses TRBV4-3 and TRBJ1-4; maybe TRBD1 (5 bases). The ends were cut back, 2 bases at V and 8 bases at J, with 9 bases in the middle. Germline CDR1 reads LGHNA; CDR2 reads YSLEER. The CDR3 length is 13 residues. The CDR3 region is CASSQQQEEKLFF. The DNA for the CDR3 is TGCGCCAGCAGCCAACAACAGGAGGAAAAACTGTTTTTT.

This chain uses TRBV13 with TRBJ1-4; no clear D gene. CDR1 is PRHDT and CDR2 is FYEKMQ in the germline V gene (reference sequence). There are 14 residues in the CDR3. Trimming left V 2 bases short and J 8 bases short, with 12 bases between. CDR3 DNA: TGTGCCAGCAGCTTAAGGACGGGCTCGGAAAAACTGTTTTTT. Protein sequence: CASSLRTGSEKLFF.

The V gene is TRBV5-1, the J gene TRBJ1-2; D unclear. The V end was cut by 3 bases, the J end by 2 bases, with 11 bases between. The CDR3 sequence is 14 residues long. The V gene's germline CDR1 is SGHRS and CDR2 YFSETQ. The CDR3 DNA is TGCGCCAGCAGCTGGGAGGACGGAAACTATGGCTACACCTTC. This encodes CASSWEDGNYGYTF.

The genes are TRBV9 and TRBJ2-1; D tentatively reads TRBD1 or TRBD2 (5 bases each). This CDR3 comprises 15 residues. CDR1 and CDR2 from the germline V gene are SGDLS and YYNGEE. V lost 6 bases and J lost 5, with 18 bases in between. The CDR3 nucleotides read TGTGCCAGCAACTTCGGTACGGGGACCAACAATGAGCAGTTCTTC. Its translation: CASNFGTGTNNEQFF. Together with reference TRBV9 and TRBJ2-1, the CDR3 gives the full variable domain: DSGVTQTPKHLITATGQRVTLRCSPRSGDLSVYWYQQSLDQGLQFLIQYYNGEERAKGNILERFSAQQFPDLHSELNLSSLELGDSALYFCASNFGTGTNNEQFFGPGTRLTVL.

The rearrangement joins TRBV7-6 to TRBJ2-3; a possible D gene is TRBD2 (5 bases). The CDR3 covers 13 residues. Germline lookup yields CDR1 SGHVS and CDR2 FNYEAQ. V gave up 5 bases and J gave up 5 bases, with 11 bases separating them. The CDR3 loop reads CASSAGLGDTQYF. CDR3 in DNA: TGTGCCAGCAGCGCTGGACTTGGAGATACGCAGTATTTT.

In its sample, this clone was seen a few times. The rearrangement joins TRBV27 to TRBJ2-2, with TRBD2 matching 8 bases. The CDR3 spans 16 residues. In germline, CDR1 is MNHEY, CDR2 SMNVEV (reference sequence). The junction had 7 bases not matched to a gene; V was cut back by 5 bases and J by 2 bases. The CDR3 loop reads CASSRLSGANTGELFF. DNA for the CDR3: TGTGCCAGCAGTCGACTTAGCGGGGCAAACACCGGGGAGCTGTTTTTT.

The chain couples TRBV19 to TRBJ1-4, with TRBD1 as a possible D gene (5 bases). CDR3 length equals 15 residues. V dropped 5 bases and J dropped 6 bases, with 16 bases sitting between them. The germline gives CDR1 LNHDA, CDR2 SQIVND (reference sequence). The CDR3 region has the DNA TGTGCCAGTAGTCCGGGGACGGACTTAGATGAAAAACTGTTTTTT. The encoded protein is CASSPGTDLDEKLFF.

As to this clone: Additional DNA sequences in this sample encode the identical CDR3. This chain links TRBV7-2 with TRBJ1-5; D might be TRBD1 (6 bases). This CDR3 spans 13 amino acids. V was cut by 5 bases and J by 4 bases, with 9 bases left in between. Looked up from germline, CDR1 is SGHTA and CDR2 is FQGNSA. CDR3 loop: CASSSTGNQPQHF. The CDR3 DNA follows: TGTGCCAGCAGCAGCACAGGGAATCAGCCCCAGCATTTT.

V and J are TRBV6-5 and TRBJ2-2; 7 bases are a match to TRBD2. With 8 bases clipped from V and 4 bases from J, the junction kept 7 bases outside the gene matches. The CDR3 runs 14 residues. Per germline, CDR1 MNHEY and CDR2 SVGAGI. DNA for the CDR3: TGTGCCAGCCGACGGGGGGTCGTCACCGGGGAGCTGTTTTTT. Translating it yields CASRRGVVTGELFF.

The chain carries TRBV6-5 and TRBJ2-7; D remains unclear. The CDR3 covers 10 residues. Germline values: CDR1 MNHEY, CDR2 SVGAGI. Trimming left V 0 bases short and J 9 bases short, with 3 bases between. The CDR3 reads CASSYSVQYF. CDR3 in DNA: TGTGCCAGCAGTTACTCCGTGCAGTACTTC.

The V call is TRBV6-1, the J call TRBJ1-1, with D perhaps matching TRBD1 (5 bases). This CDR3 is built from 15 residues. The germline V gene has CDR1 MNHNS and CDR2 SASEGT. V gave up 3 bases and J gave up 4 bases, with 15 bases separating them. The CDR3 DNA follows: TGTGCCAGCAGTGATTACGGGGGTGGGGGCACTGAAGCTTTCTTT. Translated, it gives CASSDYGGGGTEAFF.

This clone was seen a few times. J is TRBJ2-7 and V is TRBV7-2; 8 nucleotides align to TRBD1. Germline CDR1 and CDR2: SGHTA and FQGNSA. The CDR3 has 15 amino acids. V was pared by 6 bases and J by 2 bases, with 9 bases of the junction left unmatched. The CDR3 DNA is TGTGCCAGCAGTTCCTTGGGGACAGGAACCTACGAGCAGTACTTC. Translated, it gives CASSSLGTGTYEQYF.

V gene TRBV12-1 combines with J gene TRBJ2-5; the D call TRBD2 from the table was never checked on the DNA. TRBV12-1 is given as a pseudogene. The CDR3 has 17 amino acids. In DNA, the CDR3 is TGTGCCAGCAGTCCATCTTTAGCGGAAACGTACCAAGAGACCCAGTACTTC. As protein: CASSPSLAETYQETQYF.

In nucleotides, the CDR3 is TGTGCCATCAGTGACCAACAGGGGGCGACGAATGGCTACACCTTC. Encoded protein: CAISDQQGATNGYTF. The V and J genes are TRBV10-3 and TRBJ1-2; 9 bases match TRBD1. There are 15 residues in the CDR3. V shed 3 bases and J 6 bases; nucleotides not matched to a gene: 8. Germline CDR1 is ENHRY and CDR2 is SYGVKD.

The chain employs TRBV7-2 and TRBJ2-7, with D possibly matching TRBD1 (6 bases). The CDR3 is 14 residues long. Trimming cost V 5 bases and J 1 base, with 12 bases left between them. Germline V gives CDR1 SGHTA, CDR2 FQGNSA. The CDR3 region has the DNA TGTGCCAGCAGCCTACAGGGAAATTCCTACGAGCAGTACTTC. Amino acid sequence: CASSLQGNSYEQYF.

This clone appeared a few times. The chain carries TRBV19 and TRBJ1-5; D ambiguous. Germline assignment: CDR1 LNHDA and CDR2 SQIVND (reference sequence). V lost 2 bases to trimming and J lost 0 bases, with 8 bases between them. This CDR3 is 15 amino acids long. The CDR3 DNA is TGTGCCAGTAGTATATGGGCAGATAGCAATCAGCCCCAGCATTTT. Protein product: CASSIWADSNQPQHF.

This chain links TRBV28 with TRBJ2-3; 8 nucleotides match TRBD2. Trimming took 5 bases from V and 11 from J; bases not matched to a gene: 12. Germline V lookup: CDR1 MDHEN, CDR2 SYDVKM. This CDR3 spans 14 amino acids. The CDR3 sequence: CASSIEGAGGRQYF. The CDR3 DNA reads TGTGCCAGCAGTATTGAAGGGGCGGGGGGTCGGCAGTATTTT.

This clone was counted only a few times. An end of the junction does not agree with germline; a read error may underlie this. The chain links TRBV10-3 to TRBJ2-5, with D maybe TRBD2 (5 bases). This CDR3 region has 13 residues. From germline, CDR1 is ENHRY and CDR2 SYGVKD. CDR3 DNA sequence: TGTGCCATCAGGGACTTTGACCATGAGACCCAGTACTTC. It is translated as CAIRDFDHETQYF.

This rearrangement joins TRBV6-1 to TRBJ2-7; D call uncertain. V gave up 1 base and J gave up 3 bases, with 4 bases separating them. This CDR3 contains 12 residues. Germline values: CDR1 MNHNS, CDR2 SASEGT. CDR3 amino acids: CASSEVRYEQYF. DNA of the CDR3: TGTGCCAGCAGTGAAGTACGCTACGAGCAGTACTTC.

CDR3 in DNA: TGCGCCAGCAGCCAAGATCTTGAGGGCCACGAGCAGTACTTC. It is translated as CASSQDLEGHEQYF. This rearrangement joins TRBV4-3 to TRBJ2-7; D perhaps matches TRBD2 (5 bases). The CDR3 sequence is 14 residues long. Germline CDR1 LGHNA, CDR2 YSLEER. Trimming took 0 bases from V and 5 from J, leaving 11 bases between them.

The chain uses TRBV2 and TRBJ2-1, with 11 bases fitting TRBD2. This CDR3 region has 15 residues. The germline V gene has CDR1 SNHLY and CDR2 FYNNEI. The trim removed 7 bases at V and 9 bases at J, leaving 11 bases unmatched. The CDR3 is CASNQLAGDYGEQFF. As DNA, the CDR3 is TGTGCCAGCAACCAACTAGCGGGGGACTACGGTGAGCAGTTCTTC.

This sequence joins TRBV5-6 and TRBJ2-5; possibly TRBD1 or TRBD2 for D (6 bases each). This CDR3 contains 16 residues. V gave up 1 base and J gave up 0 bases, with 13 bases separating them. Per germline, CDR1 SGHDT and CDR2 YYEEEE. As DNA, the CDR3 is TGTGCCAGCAGCTTGAGGACGGGGGCCTACCAAGAGACCCAGTACTTC. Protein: CASSLRTGAYQETQYF.

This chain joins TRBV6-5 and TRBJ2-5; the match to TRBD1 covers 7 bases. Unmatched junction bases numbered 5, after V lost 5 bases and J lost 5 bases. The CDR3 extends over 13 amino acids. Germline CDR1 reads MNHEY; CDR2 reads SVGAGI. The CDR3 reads CASSNRGIETQYF. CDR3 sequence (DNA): TGTGCCAGCAGTAACAGGGGCATTGAGACCCAGTACTTC.

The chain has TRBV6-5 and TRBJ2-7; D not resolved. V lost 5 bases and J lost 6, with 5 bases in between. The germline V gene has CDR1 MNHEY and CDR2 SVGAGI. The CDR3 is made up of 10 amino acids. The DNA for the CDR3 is TGTGCCAGCAGTAGTCCCGAGCAGTACTTC. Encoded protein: CASSSPEQYF.

CDR3 region: CASSQTRTEPNEKLFF. In nucleotides, the CDR3 is TGTGCCAGCAGCCAAACCAGGACAGAACCGAATGAAAAACTGTTTTTT. The chain uses TRBV3-1 (or the pseudogene TRBV3-2) and TRBJ1-4; D may be TRBD1 (6 bases). Trimming cost V 2 bases and J 5 bases, with 15 bases left between them. Looked up from germline, CDR1 is LGHDT and CDR2 is YNNKEL (reference sequence). CDR3 length: 16 amino acids.

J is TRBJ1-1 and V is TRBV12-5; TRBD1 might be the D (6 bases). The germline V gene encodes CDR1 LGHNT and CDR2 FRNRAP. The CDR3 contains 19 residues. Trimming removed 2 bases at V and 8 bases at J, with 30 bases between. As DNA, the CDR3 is TGTGCTAGTGGTTTGCCTATCACACCCGGACAGAAGGGAGCGTCCGAAGCTTTCTTT. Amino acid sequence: CASGLPITPGQKGASEAFF.

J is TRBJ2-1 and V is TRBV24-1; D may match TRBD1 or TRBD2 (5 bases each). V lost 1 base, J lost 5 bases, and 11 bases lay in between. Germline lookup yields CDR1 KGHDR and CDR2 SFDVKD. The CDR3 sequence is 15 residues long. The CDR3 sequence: CATSDFWGSHNEQFF. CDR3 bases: TGTGCCACCAGTGATTTTTGGGGGTCCCACAATGAGCAGTTCTTC.

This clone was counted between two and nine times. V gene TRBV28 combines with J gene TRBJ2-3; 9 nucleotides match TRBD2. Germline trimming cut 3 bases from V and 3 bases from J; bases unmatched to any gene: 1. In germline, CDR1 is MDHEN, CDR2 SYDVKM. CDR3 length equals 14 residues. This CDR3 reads CASSFLAGTDTQYF. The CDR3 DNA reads TGTGCCAGCAGTTTTCTAGCGGGGACAGATACGCAGTATTTT.

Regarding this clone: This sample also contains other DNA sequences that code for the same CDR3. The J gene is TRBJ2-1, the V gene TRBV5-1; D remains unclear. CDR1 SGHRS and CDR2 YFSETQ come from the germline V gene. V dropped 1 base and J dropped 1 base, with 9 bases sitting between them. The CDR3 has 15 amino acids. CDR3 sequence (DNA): TGCGCCAGCAGCTTGTCACAGTCTTCCTACAATGAGCAGTTCTTC. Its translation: CASSLSQSSYNEQFF.